This T cell receptor beta chain was found in a study of identical twins. Findings and limits, study-wide: The presence of invariant MAIT and iNKT cells could partly confound analyses of zero-insertion sequences.

The CDR3 extends over 13 amino acids. Germline V gives CDR1 DFQATT, CDR2 SNEGSKA (reference sequence). Regarding this clonotype: Its target is unknown.

TCRdb processed the 5' RACE reads anew with MiXCR; each CDR3 protein has one entry. The sample holds approximately 500,000 distinct CDR3 sequences, roughly 26% seen once. The data also belong to a second study, concerning T cells expressing NK-cell markers.

Sequencing was performed on CD4+ T cells sorted from blood. The receptor was derived from a woman aged 18-29 years in good health. The chain carries TRBV20-1 and TRBJ1-2, with D possibly TRBD1 on 6 matching bases. The CDR3 region is CSPFKTGSRGYTF. The CDR3 DNA is TGCAGCCCCTTCAAAACAGGGAGTCGAGGCTACACCTTC.